This T cell receptor beta chain was identified in a study of T cell changes during pregnancy in multiple sclerosis. Sequencing used immunoSEQ multiplex PCR; TCRdb keeps in-frame clones, though not all of them. The table has tens of thousands of clones, about nine tenths seen once; the top ten hold approximately 0.67%. With 3 bases clipped from V and 11 bases from J, the junction kept 9 bases outside the gene matches. The CDR3 consists of 12 residues. Germline V gene data show CDR1 as GTSNPN and CDR2 as SVGIG (reference sequence). This clonotype was obtained from a female donor with multiple sclerosis, enrolled in a pregnancy study. V gene TRBV30 combines with J gene TRBJ1-1; 7 positions agree with TRBD1. The specimen was CD4+ T cells from peripheral blood mononuclear cells, collected in the first trimester of pregnancy. CDR3 sequence: CAWRDGPGGAFF. As DNA, the CDR3 is TGTGCCTGGAGGGACGGCCCAGGGGGGGCTTTCTTT.